The entry that follows covers one TCR beta chain sequence. These data belong to a study of cytomegalovirus exposure and HLA in healthy donors. Trimming pared 3 bases from V and 4 bases from J, leaving 13 bases between. This CDR3 comprises 14 residues. Germline CDR1 SGDLS, CDR2 YYNGEE. Data came from immunoSEQ multiplex PCR; TCRdb stores just in-frame clones and leaves some out. The sample holds nearly 200,000 clones, roughly 88% seen once. The sequence came from a woman aged 25 to 39 in good health and CMV-seropositive. The V gene is TRBV9, the J gene TRBJ2-5; perhaps TRBD1 as D (6 bases). Sequencing used PBMCs. CDR3 sequence (DNA): TGTGCCAGCAGCGCTTTGGACAGAGGAGAGACCCAGTACTTC. It encodes CASSALDRGETQYF.